This is a list of T cell receptor beta chains from one sample in a study of blood T cells in healthy people across ages. In TCRdb, the 5' RACE reads were re-called with MiXCR into one record per CDR3 protein. The profile shows 760,000 or so distinct CDR3 sequences, approximately 25% of them singletons. This sample was shared with a second study, whose subject was T cells of mothers and their children.

The sample was blood. The receptors derive from a boy aged 5-17 years in good health. CDR3s include the opening cysteine and the closing phenylalanine or tryptophan. Only part of the rows carry a size: once, few, many, or a class if the clone is expanded.

cdr3_aa clone_size v_call
CASSLDQEVAFF few TRBV5-1
CAPAGRGDF few TRBV2
CSVEWGAPYEQYF few TRBV29-1
CASSEAIGFEAFF few TRBV6-4
CASSQMLGGTYEQYF few TRBV16
CASSRIITDTQYF - TRBV12-3/TRBV12-4
CASSQGWQNGQFF - TRBV7-9
CASSLLVGEPRGYTF - TRBV7-2
CASSQDGLGADTQYF few TRBV3-1
CASSLISASYEQYF few TRBV27
CASSQDPQATNEKLFF - TRBV4-2
CASSSGAGATNEKLFF few TRBV7-9
CASSLGDRDSYEQYF - TRBV5-1
CSARWDSVYLLSDEQFF - TRBV20-1
CAISDPGRPQETQYF - TRBV10-3
CSVDDFRGDTQYF once TRBV29-1
CASSPNPGSLLNEQFF - TRBV18
CAISERGQGYTGELFF few TRBV2
CASSRRDRGAKGQPQHF - TRBV5-6
CASSFMGPQGGEQYF - TRBV3-1
CASSQDLGVTGMNTEAFF - TRBV4-2
CASSGGAGGPVGELFF - TRBV2
CASSFHREATNEKLFF - TRBV7-9
CASSAPGRSTEAFF few TRBV9
CAGSPAETQYF - TRBV18
CASSYRGIYGYTF few TRBV6-5
CASRRGAEKLFF - TRBV12-3/TRBV12-4
CASSQERTGQETQYF few TRBV4-1
CASSLDGVDYEQYF - TRBV7-2
CASSWSWLSQETQYF - TRBV7-8
CATGTGGFEQYF - TRBV24-1